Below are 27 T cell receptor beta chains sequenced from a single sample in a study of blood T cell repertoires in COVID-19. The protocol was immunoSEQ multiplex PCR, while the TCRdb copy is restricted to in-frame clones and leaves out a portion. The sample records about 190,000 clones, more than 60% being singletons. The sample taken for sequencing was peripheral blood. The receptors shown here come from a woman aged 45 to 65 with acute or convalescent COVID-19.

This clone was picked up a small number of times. The CDR3 DNA reads as TGTGCCAGCAGCCAAGCCCCTTGGGAGGTCGATGAGCAGTTCTTC. Protein sequence: CASSQAPWEVDEQFF. The V call is TRBV14, the J call TRBJ2-1; D might be TRBD2 (6 bases). Trimming took 1 base from V and 8 from J, leaving 15 bases between them. CDR3 length equals 15 residues. Looked up from germline, CDR1 is SGHDN and CDR2 is FVKESK. Using reference TRBV14 and TRBJ2-1 for the parts outside the CDR3, the full variable domain is EAGVTQFPSHSVIEKGQTVTLRCDPISGHDNLYWYRRVMGKEIKFLLHFVKESKQDESGMPNNRFLAERTGGTYSTLKVQPAELEDSGVYFCASSQAPWEVDEQFFGPGTRLTVL.

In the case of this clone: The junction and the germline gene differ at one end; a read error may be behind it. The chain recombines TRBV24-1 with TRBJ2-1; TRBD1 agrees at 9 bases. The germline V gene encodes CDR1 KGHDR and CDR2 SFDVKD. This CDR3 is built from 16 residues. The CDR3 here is CATSEPGQGSSNEQFF. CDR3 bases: TGTGCCACCAGTGAACCCGGACAGGGGTCCTCCAATGAGCAGTTCTTC.

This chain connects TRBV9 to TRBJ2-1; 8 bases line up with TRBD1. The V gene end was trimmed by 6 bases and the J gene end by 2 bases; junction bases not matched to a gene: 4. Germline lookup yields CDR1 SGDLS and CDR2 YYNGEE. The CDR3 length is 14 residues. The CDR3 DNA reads TGTGCCAGCAACCAACAGGGGGCCTACAATGAGCAGTTCTTC. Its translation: CASNQQGAYNEQFF.

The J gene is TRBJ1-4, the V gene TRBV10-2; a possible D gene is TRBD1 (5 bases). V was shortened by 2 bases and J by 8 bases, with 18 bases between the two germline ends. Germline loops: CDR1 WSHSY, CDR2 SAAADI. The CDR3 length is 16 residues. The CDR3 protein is CASSERRGIGGEKLFF. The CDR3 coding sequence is TGCGCCAGCAGTGAGAGACGAGGCATCGGGGGGGAAAAACTGTTTTTT.

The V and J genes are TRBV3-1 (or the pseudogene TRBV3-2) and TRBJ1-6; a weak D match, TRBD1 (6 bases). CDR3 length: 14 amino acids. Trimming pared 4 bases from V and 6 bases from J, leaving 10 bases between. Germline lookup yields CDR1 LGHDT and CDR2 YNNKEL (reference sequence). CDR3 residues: CASSLGQTNSPLHF. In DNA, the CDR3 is TGTGCCAGCAGCCTAGGACAGACTAATTCACCCCTCCACTTT.

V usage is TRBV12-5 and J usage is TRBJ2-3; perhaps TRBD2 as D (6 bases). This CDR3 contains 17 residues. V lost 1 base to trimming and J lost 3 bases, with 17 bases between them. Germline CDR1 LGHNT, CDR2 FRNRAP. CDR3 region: CASGLGTRVSGTDTQYF. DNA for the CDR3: TGTGCTAGTGGTTTGGGTACCCGGGTTAGCGGAACAGATACGCAGTATTTT. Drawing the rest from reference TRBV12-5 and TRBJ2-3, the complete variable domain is DARVTQTPRHKVTEMGQEVTMRCQPILGHNTVFWYRQTMMQGLELLAYFRNRAPLDDSGMPKDRFSAEMPDATLATLKIQPSEPRDSAVYFCASGLGTRVSGTDTQYFGPGTRLTVL.

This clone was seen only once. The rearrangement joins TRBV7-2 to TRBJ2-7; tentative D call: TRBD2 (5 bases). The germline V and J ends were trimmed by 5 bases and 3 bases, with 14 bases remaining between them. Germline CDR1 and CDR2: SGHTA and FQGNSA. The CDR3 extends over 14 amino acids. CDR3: CASSPRTGVYEQYF. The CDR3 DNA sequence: TGTGCCAGCAGCCCGCGGACTGGGGTCTACGAGCAGTACTTC.

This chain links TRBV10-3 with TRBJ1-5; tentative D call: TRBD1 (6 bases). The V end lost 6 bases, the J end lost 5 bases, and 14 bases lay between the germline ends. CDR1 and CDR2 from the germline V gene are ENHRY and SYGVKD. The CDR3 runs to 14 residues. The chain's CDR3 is CAISRTPGDQPQHF. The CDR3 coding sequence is TGTGCCATCAGCAGGACTCCAGGGGATCAGCCCCAGCATTTT.

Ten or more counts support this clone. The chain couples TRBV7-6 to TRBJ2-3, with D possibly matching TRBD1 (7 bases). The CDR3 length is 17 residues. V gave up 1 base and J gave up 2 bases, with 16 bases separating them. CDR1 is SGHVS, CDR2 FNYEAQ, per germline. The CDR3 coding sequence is TGTGCCAGCAGCTTAGTTGGCGGGACAGCCACCACAGATACGCAGTATTTT. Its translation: CASSLVGGTATTDTQYF.

The CDR3: CASSLARSGLLTDTQYF. The DNA of the CDR3 is TGTGCCAGCAGCTTAGCTCGATCGGGACTCCTCACAGATACGCAGTATTTT. This chain joins TRBV7-8 and TRBJ2-3; a weak D match, TRBD2 (6 bases). The CDR3 sequence is 17 residues long. The V gene's germline CDR1 is SGHVS and CDR2 FQNEAQ. Trimming removed 0 bases at V and 2 bases at J, with 15 bases between.

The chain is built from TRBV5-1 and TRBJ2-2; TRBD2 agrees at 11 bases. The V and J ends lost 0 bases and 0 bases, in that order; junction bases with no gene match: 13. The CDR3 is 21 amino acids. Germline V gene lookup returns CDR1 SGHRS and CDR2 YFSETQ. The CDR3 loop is CASSLEKTWTSGLPNTGELFF. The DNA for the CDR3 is TGCGCCAGCAGCTTGGAAAAAACATGGACTAGCGGGCTACCGAACACCGGGGAGCTGTTTTTT.

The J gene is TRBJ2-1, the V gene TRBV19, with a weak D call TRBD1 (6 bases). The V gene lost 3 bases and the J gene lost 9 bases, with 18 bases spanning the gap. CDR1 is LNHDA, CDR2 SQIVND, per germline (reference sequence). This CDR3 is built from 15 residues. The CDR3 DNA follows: TGTGCCAGTAGTATCTCGACAGGAAAGTGGACTGAGCAGTTCTTC. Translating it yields CASSISTGKWTEQFF.

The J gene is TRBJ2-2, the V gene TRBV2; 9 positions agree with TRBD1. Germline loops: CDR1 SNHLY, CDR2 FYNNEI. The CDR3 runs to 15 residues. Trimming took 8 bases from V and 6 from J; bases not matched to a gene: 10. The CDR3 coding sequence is TGTGCCAGCCAACACAGGGGGCTAAATCCCGGGGAGCTGTTTTTT. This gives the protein CASQHRGLNPGELFF.

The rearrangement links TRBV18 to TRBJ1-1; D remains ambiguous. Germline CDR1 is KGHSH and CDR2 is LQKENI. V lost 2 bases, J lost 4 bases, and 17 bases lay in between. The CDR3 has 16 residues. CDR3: CASSPDPLRVGTEAFF. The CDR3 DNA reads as TGTGCCAGCTCACCAGATCCATTGAGGGTTGGCACTGAAGCTTTCTTT.

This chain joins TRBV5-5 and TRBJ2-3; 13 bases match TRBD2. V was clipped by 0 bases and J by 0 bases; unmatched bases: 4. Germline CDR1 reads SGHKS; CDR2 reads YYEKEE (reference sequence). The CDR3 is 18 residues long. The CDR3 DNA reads TGTGCCAGCAGCTTGGGACTAGCGGGGGGACTAAGCACAGATACGCAGTATTTT. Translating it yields CASSLGLAGGLSTDTQYF.

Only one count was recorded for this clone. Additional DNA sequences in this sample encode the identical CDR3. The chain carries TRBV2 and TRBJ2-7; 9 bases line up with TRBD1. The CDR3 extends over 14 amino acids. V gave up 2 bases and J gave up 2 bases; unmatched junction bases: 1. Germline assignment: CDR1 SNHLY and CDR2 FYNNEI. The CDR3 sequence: CASSERQGAYEQYF. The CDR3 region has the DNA TGTGCCAGCAGTGAAAGACAGGGGGCCTACGAGCAGTACTTC.

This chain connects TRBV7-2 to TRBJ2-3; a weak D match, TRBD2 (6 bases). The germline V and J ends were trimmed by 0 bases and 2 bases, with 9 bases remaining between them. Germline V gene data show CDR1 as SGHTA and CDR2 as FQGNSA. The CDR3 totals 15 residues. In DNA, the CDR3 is TGTGCCAGCAGCTTAGCGGGAGGTCACACAGATACGCAGTATTTT. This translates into CASSLAGGHTDTQYF.

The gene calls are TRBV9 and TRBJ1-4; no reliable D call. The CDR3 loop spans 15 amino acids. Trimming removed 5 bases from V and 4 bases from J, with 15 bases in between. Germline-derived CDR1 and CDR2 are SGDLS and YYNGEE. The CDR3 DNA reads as TGTGCCAGCAGTGCCGGGAGGTCAAATAATGAAAAACTGTTTTTT. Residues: CASSAGRSNNEKLFF.

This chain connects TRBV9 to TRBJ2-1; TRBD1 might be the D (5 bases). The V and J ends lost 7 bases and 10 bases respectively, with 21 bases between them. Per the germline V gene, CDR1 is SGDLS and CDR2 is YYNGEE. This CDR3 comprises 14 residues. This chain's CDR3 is CASSPRTYGAEQFF. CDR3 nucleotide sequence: TGTGCCAGCTCCCCCCGTACCTATGGGGCAGAGCAGTTCTTC.

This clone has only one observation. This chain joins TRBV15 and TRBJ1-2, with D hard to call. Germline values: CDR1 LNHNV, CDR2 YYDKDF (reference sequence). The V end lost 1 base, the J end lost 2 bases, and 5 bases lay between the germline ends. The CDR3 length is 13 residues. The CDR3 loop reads CATSRGGNYGYTF. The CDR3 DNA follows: TGTGCCACCAGCAGAGGAGGGAACTATGGCTACACCTTC.

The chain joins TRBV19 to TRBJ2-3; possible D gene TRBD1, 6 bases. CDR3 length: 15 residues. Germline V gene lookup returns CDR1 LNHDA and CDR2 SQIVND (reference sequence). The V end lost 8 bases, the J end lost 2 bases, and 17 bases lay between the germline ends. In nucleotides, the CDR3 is TGTGCCAGTGGAACCAGGGGCGGGCACACAGATACGCAGTATTTT. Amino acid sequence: CASGTRGGHTDTQYF.

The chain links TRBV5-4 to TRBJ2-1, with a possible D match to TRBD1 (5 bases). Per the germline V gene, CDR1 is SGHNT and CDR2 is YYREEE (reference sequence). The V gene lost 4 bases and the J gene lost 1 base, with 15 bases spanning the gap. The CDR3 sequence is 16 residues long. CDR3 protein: CASSTRRASSYNEQFF. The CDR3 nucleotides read TGTGCCAGCAGCACCCGCAGGGCTTCTTCCTACAATGAGCAGTTCTTC.

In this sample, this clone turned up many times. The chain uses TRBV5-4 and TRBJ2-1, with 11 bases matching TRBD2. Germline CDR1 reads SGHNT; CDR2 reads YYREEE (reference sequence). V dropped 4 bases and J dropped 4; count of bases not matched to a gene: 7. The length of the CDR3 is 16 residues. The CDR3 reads CASSKGLAEGYNEQFF. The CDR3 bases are TGTGCCAGCAGCAAGGGACTAGCGGAGGGGTACAATGAGCAGTTCTTC.

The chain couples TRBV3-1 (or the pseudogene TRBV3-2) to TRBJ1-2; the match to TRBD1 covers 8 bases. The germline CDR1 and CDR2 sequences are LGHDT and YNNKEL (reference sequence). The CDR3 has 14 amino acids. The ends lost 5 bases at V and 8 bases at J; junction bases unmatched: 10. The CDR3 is CASSTLTGDGGYTF. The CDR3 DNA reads TGTGCCAGCAGCACCCTGACAGGGGATGGCGGCTACACCTTC.

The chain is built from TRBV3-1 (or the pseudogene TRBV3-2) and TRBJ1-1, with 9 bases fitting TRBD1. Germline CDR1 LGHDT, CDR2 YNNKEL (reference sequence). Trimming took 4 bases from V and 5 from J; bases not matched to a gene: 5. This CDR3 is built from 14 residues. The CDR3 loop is CASSPTGGLTEAFF. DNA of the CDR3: TGTGCCAGCAGCCCAACAGGGGGCTTGACTGAAGCTTTCTTT.

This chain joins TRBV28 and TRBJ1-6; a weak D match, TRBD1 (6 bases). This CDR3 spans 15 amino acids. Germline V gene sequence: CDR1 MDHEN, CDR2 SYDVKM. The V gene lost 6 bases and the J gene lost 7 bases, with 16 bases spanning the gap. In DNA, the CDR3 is TGTGCCAGCAGCTTTTCAACAGGGACAAATTCACCCCTCCACTTT. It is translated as CASSFSTGTNSPLHF.

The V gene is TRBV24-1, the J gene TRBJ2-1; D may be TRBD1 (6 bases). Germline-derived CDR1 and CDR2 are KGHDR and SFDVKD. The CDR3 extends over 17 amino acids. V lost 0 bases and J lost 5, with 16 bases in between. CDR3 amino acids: CATSDLGRGKEDNEQFF. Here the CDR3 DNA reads TGTGCCACCAGTGATTTGGGAAGGGGGAAGGAGGACAATGAGCAGTTCTTC.